The next 11 T cell receptor beta chains were all read from a single sample in a study of identical twins (dated by TCRdb to about 2016). Library preparation employed 5' RACE. Sequencing relied on an Illumina HiSeq 2000. TCRdb took the public reads, trimmed them with fastp at Q25, ran MiXCR for clone calling and kept in-frame beta chains. Every CDR3 protein is listed once, alongside the most common genes and DNA of its rows. The sample yields about 550,000 distinct CDR3 sequences; approximately 20% were counted once. The leading ten clones occupy approximately 0.48% of the sample. These data were also reused for a study on yellow fever vaccine responses in identical twins.

Sequenced input: CD4+ T cells sorted from blood. These receptors were obtained from a woman in her late teens or twenties in good health.

This clonotype was counted a few times. This chain connects TRBV3-1 to TRBJ1-1; tentative D call: TRBD1 (5 bases). Germline V gives CDR1 LGHDT, CDR2 YNNKEL (reference sequence). CDR3 length: 14 residues. The V end was cut by 1 base, the J end by 1 base, with 7 bases between. CDR3 sequence: CASSQAGWNTEAFF. DNA of the CDR3: TGTGCCAGCAGCCAAGCAGGGTGGAACACTGAAGCTTTCTTT.

The rearrangement joins TRBV11-2 to TRBJ2-1, with 11 bases matching TRBD2. CDR3 length equals 15 residues. Germline V gene sequence: CDR1 SGHAT, CDR2 FQNNGV. Trimming cost V 5 bases and J 7 bases; bases outside gene matches: 7. CDR3 sequence (DNA): TGTGCCAGCAGCCCCCAGGGACTAGCGGCGAATGAGCAGTTCTTC. This sequence encodes CASSPQGLAANEQFF.

This clonotype was observed a few times. The genes are TRBV7-6 and TRBJ1-5, with unresolved D. Germline values: CDR1 SGHVS, CDR2 FNYEAQ. The CDR3 consists of 13 residues. The V end lost 6 bases, the J end lost 8 bases, and 14 bases lay between the germline ends. CDR3 in DNA: TGTGCCAGCAGTCGAGGTCCCAACGAGCCCCAGCATTTT. Translated: CASSRGPNEPQHF.

The chain joins TRBV19 to TRBJ1-3; D is undetermined. There are 10 residues in the CDR3. Germline-derived CDR1 and CDR2 are LNHDA and SQIVND (reference sequence). V lost 7 bases and J 7 bases, leaving 5 bases between the germline ends. This chain's CDR3 is CASIGNTIYF. As DNA, the CDR3 is TGTGCCAGTATCGGCAACACCATATATTTT.

This clonotype has a handful of counts. The rearrangement uses TRBV4-1 and TRBJ1-2; the D gene is possibly TRBD1 (5 bases). Germline values: CDR1 MGHRA, CDR2 YSYEKL. The V gene lost 2 bases and the J gene lost 3 bases, with 16 bases spanning the gap. CDR3 length: 16 residues. The CDR3 spells CASSQPGPMSDYGYTF. DNA of the CDR3: TGCGCCAGCAGCCAACCGGGGCCTATGTCGGACTATGGCTACACCTTC.

In this sample, this clonotype turned up a few times. The gene calls are TRBV27 and TRBJ2-2; tentatively, D is TRBD2 (6 bases). CDR3 length: 15 amino acids. V lost 3 bases and J lost 5, with 13 bases in between. Germline CDR1 MNHEY, CDR2 SMNVEV (reference sequence). CDR3 amino acids: CASSFSGVSTGELFF. The CDR3 DNA follows: TGTGCCAGCAGTTTCTCGGGGGTATCGACCGGGGAGCTGTTTTTT.

The rearrangement links TRBV12-3 or TRBV12-4 to TRBJ1-1, with 12 nucleotides matching TRBD1. The ends lost 2 bases at V and 11 bases at J; junction bases unmatched: 15. The CDR3 contains 17 residues. The CDR3 protein is CASSLNPGQGAEGLAFF. CDR3 coding DNA: TGTGCCAGCAGTTTAAATCCGGGACAGGGGGCGGAAGGTTTGGCTTTCTTT.

This clonotype was picked up many times. The genes are TRBV25-1 and TRBJ2-7, with a tentative D call TRBD2 (5 bases). Trimming pared 3 bases from V and 4 bases from J, leaving 13 bases between. The length of the CDR3 is 14 residues. Germline values: CDR1 MGHDK, CDR2 SYGVNS. CDR3 sequence: CASSDRGSWYEQYF. CDR3 DNA: TGTGCCAGCAGTGACCGGGGTTCGTGGTACGAGCAGTACTTC.

The chain joins TRBV5-1 to TRBJ2-5, with 7 bases aligning to TRBD1. The CDR3 contains 13 residues. V shed 5 bases and J 5 bases; nucleotides not matched to a gene: 6. CDR1 and CDR2 from the germline V gene are SGHRS and YFSETQ. The CDR3: CASRGQERETQYF. CDR3 sequence (DNA): TGCGCCAGCAGAGGACAGGAGAGGGAGACCCAGTACTTC.

This clonotype was seen only a few times. The rearrangement joins TRBV15 to TRBJ2-7, with D possibly matching TRBD2 (5 bases). V was trimmed by 2 bases and J by 3 bases, leaving 17 bases between them. The CDR3 contains 16 residues. The V gene's germline CDR1 is LNHNV and CDR2 YYDKDF (reference sequence). CDR3 DNA sequence: TGTGCCACCAGCAGACGGGGATTATCCTCCGACTACGAGCAGTACTTC. Amino acids: CATSRRGLSSDYEQYF.

This clonotype was seen a few times. This sequence joins TRBV14 and TRBJ1-2; D call uncertain. The V end was cut by 5 bases, the J end by 4 bases, with 17 bases between. The CDR3 covers 15 residues. Germline V lookup: CDR1 SGHDN, CDR2 FVKESK. The CDR3 region is CASSKGTNAAYGYTF. CDR3 sequence (DNA): TGTGCCAGCAGCAAAGGTACCAACGCAGCCTATGGCTACACCTTC.